The present TCR beta chain was sequenced within a study of T cell changes during pregnancy in multiple sclerosis. V lost 0 bases to trimming and J lost 7 bases; unmatched junction nucleotides: 5. This CDR3 region has 15 residues. Germline-derived CDR1 and CDR2 are ENHRY and SYGVKD. Profiled with immunoSEQ multiplex PCR; TCRdb holds only in-frame clones, not every one. The sample includes about 110,000 clones, approximately 90% of them seen just once. V and J are TRBV10-3 and TRBJ2-1; 8 bases line up with TRBD2. The sequence was obtained from a female donor with multiple sclerosis, enrolled in a pregnancy study. Source: peripheral blood, taken in the third trimester of pregnancy. In DNA, the CDR3 is TGTGCCATCAGTGAGTCGGGACTAGAGCAAAATGAGCAGTTCTTC. It codes for CAISESGLEQNEQFF.